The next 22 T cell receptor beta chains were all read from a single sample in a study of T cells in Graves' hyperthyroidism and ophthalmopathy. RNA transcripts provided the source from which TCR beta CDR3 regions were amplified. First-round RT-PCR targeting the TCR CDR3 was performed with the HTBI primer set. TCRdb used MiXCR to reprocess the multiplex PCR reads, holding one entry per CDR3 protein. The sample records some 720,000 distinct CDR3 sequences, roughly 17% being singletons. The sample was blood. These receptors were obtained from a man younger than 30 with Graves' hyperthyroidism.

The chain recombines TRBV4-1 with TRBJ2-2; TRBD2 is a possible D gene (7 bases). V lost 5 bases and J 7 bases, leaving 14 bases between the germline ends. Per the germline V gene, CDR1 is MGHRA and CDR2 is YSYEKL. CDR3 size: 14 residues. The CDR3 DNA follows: TGCGCCAGCAGCGTAGGGGGGGGGCACGGGGAGCTGTTTTTT. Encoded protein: CASSVGGGHGELFF.

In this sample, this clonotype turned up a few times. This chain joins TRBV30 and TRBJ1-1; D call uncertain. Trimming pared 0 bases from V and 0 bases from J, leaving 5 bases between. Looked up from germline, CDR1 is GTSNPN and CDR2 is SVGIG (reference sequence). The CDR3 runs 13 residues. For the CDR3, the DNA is TGTGCCTGGAGTGTCCAGATGAACACTGAAGCTTTCTTT. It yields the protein CAWSVQMNTEAFF.

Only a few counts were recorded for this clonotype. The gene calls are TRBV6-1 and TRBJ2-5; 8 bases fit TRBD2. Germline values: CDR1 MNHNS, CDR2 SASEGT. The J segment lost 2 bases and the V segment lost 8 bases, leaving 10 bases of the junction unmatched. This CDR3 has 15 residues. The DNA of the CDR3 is TGTGCCAGCGGCGTGAGCGGGGGAGAGCAAGAGACCCAGTACTTC. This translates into CASGVSGGEQETQYF.

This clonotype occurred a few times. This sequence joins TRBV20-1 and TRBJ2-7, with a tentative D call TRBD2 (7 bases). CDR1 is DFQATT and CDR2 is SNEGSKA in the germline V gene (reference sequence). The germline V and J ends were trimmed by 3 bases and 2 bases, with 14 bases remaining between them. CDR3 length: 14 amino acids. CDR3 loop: CSARGGTSPYEQYF. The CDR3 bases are TGCAGTGCTAGGGGAGGGACAAGCCCCTACGAGCAGTACTTC.

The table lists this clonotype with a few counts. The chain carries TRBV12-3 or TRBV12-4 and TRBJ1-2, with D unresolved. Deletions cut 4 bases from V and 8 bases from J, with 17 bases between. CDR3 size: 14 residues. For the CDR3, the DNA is TGTGCCAGCAGTTCCGGGTCGACCGAGAGGGGCTACACCTTC. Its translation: CASSSGSTERGYTF.

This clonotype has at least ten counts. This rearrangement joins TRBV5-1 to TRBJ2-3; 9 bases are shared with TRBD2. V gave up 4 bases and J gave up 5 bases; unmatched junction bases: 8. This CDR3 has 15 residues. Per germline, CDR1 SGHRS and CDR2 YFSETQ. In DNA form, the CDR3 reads TGCGCCAGCAGCCCCGGGACTAGCTTGATAGATACGCAGTATTTT. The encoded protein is CASSPGTSLIDTQYF.

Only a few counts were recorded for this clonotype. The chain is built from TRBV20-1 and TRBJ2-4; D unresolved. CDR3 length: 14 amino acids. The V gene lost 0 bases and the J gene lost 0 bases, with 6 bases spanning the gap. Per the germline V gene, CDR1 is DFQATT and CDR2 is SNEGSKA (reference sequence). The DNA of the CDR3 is TGCAGTGCTAGAGAGGACCCAGCCAAAAACATTCAGTACTTC. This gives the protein CSAREDPAKNIQYF.

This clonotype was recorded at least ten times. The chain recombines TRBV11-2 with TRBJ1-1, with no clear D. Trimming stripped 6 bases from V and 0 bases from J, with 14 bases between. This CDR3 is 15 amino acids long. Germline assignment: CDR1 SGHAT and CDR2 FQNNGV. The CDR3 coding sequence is TGTGCCAGCAGGCCCTCACTGGGCATGAACACTGAAGCTTTCTTT. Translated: CASRPSLGMNTEAFF. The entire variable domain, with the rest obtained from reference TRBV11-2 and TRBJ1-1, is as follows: EAGVAQSPRYKIIEKRQSVAFWCNPISGHATLYWYQQILGQGPKLLIQFQNNGVVDDSQLPKDRFSAERLKGVDSTLKIQPAKLEDSAVYLCASRPSLGMNTEAFFGQGTRLTVV.

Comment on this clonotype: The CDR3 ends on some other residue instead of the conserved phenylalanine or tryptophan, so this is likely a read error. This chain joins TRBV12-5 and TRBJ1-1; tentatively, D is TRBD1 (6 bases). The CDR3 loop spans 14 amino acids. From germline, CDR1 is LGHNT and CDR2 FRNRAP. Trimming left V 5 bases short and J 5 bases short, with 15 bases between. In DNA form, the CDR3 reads TGTGCTAGTGGTCCGGGGGGGGCTCGGACTGAAGCTTTCCTT. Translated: CASGPGGARTEAFL.

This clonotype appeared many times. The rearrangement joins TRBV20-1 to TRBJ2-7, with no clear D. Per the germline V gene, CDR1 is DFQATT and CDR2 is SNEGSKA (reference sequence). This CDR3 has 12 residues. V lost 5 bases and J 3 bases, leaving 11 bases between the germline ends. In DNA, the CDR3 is TGCAGTGCTTCCGCGGAGCACTACGAGCAGTACTTC. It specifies CSASAEHYEQYF.

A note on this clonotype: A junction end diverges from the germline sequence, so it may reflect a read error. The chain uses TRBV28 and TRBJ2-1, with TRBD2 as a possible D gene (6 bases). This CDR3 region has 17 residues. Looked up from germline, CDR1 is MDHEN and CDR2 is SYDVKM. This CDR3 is CASSPRVGTPRANERFF. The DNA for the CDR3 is TGTGCCAGCAGTCCCAGGGTCGGGACTCCCCGGGCCAATGAGCGGTTCTTC.

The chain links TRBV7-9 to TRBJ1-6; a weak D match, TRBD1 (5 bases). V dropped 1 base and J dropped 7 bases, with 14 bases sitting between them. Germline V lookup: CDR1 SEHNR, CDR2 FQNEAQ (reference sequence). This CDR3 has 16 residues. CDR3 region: CASSLVGVGINSPLHF. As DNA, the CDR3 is TGTGCCAGCAGCTTAGTAGGGGTCGGGATAAATTCACCCCTCCACTTT.

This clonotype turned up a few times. The CDR3 reads CASSQVLLNTEAFF. The CDR3 coding sequence is TGTGCCAGCAGCCAAGTATTACTGAACACTGAAGCTTTCTTT. This chain connects TRBV3-1 to TRBJ1-1; D gene unclear. The V gene lost 1 base and the J gene lost 0 bases, with 6 bases spanning the gap. CDR1 is LGHDT, CDR2 YNNKEL, per germline (reference sequence). The CDR3 is 14 residues long.

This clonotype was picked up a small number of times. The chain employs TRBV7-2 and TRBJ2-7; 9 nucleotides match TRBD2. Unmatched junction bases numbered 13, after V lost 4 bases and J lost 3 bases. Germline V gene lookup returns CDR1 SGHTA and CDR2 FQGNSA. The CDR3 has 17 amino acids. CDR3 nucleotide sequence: TGTGCCAGCAGCTCTCCCTACGCAGCGGGAGGTTACTACGAGCAGTACTTC. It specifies CASSSPYAAGGYYEQYF.

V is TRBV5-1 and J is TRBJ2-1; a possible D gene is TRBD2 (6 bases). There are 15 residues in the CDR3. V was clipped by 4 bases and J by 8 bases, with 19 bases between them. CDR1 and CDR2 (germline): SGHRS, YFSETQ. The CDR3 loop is CASSPGAAGLDEQFF. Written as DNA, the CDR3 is TGCGCCAGCAGCCCGGGTGCGGCGGGGTTGGATGAGCAGTTCTTC.

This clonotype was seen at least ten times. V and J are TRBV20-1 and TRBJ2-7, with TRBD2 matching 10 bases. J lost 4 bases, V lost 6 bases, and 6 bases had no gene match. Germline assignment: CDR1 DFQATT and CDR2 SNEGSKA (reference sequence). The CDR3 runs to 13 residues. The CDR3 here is CSAEREGFYEQYF. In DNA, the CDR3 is TGCAGTGCAGAGCGGGAGGGATTTTACGAGCAGTACTTC.

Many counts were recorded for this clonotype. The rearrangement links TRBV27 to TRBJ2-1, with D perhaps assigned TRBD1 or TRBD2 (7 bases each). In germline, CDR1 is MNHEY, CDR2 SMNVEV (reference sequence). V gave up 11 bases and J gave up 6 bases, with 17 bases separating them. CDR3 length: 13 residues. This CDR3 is CAAGGDSPNEQFF. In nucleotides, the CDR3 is TGTGCCGCAGGGGGGGACAGCCCCAATGAGCAGTTCTTC.

CDR3 sequence (DNA): TGTGCTAGTGGTTTCGGGTTTATTAACACTGAAGCTTTCTTT. As protein: CASGFGFINTEAFF. The chain has TRBV12-5 and TRBJ1-1; D remains unclear. The germline V and J ends were trimmed by 3 bases and 2 bases, with 10 bases remaining between them. Germline CDR1 is LGHNT and CDR2 is FRNRAP. The CDR3 is made up of 14 amino acids. The whole variable domain, filled in from reference TRBV12-5 and TRBJ1-1, reads DARVTQTPRHKVTEMGQEVTMRCQPILGHNTVFWYRQTMMQGLELLAYFRNRAPLDDSGMPKDRFSAEMPDATLATLKIQPSEPRDSAVYFCASGFGFINTEAFFGQGTRLTVV.

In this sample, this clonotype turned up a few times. The DNA for the CDR3 is TGCAGTGCTAGTAAGGTCGGGCGGACTAGCACAGATACGCAGTATTTT. Protein sequence: CSASKVGRTSTDTQYF. The rearrangement links TRBV20-1 to TRBJ2-3; the D gene is possibly TRBD2 (5 bases). CDR1 is DFQATT, CDR2 SNEGSKA, per germline (reference sequence). V was clipped by 3 bases and J by 0 bases, with 16 bases between them. The CDR3 loop spans 16 amino acids.

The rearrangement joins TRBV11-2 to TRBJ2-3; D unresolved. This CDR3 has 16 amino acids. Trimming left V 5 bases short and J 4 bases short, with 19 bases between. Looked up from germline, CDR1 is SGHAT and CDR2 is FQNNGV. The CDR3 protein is CASSGPLRRGPDTQYF. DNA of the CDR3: TGTGCCAGCAGCGGACCCCTTCGACGTGGCCCAGATACGCAGTATTTT. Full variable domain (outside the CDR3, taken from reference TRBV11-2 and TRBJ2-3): EAGVAQSPRYKIIEKRQSVAFWCNPISGHATLYWYQQILGQGPKLLIQFQNNGVVDDSQLPKDRFSAERLKGVDSTLKIQPAKLEDSAVYLCASSGPLRRGPDTQYFGPGTRLTVL.

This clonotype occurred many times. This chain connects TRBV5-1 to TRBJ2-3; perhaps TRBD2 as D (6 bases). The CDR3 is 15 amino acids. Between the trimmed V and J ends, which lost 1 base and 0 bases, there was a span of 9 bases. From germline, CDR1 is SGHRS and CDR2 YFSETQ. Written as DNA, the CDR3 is TGCGCCAGCAGCTTGCCTCGGGGGAGCACAGATACGCAGTATTTT. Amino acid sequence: CASSLPRGSTDTQYF.

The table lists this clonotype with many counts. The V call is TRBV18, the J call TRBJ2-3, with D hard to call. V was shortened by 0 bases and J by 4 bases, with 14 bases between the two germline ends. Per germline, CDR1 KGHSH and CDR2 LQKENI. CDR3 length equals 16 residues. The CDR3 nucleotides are TGTGCCAGCTCACCACCGGGTTCGGAACGCGCAGATACGCAGTATTTT. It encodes CASSPPGSERADTQYF.